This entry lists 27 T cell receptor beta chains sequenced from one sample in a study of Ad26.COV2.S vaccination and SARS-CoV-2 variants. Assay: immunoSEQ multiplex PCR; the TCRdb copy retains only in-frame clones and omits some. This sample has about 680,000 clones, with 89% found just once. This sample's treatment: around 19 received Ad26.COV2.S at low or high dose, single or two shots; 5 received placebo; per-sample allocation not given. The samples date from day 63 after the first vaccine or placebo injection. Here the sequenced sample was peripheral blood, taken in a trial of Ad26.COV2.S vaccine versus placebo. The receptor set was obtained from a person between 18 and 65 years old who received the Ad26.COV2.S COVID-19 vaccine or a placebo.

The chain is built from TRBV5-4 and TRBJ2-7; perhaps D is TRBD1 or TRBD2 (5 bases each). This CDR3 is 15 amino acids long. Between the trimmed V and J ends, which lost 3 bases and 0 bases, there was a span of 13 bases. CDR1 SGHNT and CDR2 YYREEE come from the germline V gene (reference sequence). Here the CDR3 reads CASSSLGEASYEQYF. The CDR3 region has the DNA TGTGCCAGCAGCTCCTTGGGGGAAGCCTCCTACGAGCAGTACTTC.

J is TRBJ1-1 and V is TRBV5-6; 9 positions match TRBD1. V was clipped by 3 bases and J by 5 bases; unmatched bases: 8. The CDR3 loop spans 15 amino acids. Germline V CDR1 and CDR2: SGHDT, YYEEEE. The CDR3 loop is CASSWGQGGITEAFF. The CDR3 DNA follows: TGTGCCAGCAGCTGGGGACAGGGAGGGATTACTGAAGCTTTCTTT.

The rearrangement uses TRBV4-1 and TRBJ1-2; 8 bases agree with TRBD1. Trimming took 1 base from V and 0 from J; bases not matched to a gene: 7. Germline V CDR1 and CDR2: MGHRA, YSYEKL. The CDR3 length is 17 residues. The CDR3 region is CASSQGLGTGANYGYTF. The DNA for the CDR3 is TGCGCCAGCAGCCAAGGCCTAGGGACAGGCGCTAACTATGGCTACACCTTC.

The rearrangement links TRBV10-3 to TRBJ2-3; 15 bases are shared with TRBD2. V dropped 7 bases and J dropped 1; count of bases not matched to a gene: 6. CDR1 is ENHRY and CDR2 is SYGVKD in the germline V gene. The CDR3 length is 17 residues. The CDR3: CAITGLAGGQGTDTQYF. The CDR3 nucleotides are TGTGCCATCACAGGACTAGCGGGGGGGCAAGGCACAGATACGCAGTATTTT.

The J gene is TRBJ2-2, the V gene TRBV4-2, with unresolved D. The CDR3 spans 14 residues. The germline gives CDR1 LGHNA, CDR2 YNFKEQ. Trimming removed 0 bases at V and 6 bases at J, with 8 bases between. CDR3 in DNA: TGTGCCAGCAGCCAAGATGAAAGTTCCGGGGAGCTGTTTTTT. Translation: CASSQDESSGELFF.

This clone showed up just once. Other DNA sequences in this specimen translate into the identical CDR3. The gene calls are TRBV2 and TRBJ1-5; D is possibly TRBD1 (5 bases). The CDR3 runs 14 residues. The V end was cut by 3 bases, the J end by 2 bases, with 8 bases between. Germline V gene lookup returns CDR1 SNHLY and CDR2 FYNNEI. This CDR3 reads CASSEQGGNQPQHF. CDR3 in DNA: TGTGCCAGCAGTGAGCAGGGCGGCAATCAGCCCCAGCATTTT.

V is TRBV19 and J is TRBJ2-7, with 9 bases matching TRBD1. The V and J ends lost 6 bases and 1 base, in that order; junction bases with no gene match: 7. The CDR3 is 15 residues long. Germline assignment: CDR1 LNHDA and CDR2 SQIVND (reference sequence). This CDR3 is CASSSGTGRSYEQYF. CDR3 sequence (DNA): TGTGCCAGTAGCTCCGGGACAGGGAGGTCCTACGAGCAGTACTTC.

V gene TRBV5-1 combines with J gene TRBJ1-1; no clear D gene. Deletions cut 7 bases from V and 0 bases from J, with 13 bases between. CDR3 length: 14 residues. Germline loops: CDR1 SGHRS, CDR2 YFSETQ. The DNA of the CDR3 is TGCGCCAGCTCAACGGGCATGATGAACACTGAAGCTTTCTTT. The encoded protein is CASSTGMMNTEAFF. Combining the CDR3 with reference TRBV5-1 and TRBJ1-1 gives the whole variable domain KAGVTQTPRYLIKTRGQQVTLSCSPISGHRSVSWYQQTPGQGLQFLFEYFSETQRNKGNFPGRFSGRQFSNSRSEMNVSTLELGDSALYLCASSTGMMNTEAFFGQGTRLTVV.

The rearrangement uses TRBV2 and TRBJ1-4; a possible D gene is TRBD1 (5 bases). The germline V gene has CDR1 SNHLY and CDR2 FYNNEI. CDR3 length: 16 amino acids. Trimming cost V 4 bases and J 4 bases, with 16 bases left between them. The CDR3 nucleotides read TGTGCCAGCAGTGGCCTTGGGGCAGGGTTTAATGAAAAACTGTTTTTT. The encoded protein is CASSGLGAGFNEKLFF.

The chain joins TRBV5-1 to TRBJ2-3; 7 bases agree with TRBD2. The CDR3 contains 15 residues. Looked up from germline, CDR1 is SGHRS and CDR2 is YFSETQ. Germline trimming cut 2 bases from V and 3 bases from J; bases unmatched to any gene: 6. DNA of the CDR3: TGCGCCAGCAGCTTAAGCGGGATGGAGACAGATACGCAGTATTTT. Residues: CASSLSGMETDTQYF.

CDR3 bases: TGTGCCATCAGTGAGGAGCCGAACACTGAAGCTTTCTTT. This translates into CAISEEPNTEAFF. The chain recombines TRBV10-3 with TRBJ1-1, with D uncertain. V dropped 2 bases and J dropped 1 base, with 5 bases sitting between them. The germline V gene has CDR1 ENHRY and CDR2 SYGVKD. The CDR3 is 13 amino acids.

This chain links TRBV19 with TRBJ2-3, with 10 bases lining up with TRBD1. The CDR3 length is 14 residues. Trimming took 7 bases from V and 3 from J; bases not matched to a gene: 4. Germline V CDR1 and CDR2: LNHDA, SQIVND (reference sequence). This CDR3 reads CASTPGQGTDTQYF. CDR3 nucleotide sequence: TGTGCCAGTACTCCGGGACAGGGGACAGATACGCAGTATTTT.

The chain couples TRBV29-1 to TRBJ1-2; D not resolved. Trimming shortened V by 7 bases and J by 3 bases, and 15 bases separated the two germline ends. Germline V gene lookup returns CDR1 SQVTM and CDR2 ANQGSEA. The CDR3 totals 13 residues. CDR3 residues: CSERPETYYGYTF. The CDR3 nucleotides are TGCAGCGAACGCCCCGAGACCTACTATGGCTACACCTTC.

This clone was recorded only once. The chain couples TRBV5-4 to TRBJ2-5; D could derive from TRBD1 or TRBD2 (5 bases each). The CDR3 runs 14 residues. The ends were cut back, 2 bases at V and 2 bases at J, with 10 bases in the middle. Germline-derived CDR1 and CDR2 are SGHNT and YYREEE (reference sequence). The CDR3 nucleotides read TGTGCCAGCAGCTTTGGGGGAAGGCAAGAGACCCAGTACTTC. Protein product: CASSFGGRQETQYF.

The CDR3 is CASSLVGQAGYYGYTF. The CDR3 region has the DNA TGCGCCAGCAGCTTGGTGGGACAGGCCGGATACTATGGCTACACCTTC. J is TRBJ1-2 and V is TRBV5-1; 8 bases map to TRBD1. Germline assignment: CDR1 SGHRS and CDR2 YFSETQ. CDR3 length: 16 amino acids. Trimming cost V 0 bases and J 3 bases; bases outside gene matches: 7.

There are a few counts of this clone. The CDR3 nucleotides are TGTGCCACCTCAAGGAGGGGCCGGGTTGATCAGCCCCAGCATTTT. Translated, it gives CATSRRGRVDQPQHF. The gene calls are TRBV5-6 and TRBJ1-5, with a weak D call TRBD1 (5 bases). The CDR3 spans 15 residues. V lost 9 bases to trimming and J lost 5 bases, with 21 bases between them. Germline CDR1 SGHDT, CDR2 YYEEEE.

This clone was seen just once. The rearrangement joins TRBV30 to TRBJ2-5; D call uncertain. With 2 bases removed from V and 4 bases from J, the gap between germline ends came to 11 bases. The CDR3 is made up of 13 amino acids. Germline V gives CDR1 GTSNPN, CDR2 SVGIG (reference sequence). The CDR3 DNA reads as TGTGCCTGGAGTTATAAGGGAAGAGAGACCCAGTACTTC. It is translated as CAWSYKGRETQYF.

CDR3 in DNA: TGTGCCAGCAGAACCGGGACAGGCCAACTGTTTTTT. Translated, it gives CASRTGTGQLFF. V and J are TRBV6-5 and TRBJ1-4; 8 positions match TRBD1. Per the germline V gene, CDR1 is MNHEY and CDR2 is SVGAGI. The CDR3 spans 12 residues. Trimming took 6 bases from V and 12 from J; bases not matched to a gene: 6.

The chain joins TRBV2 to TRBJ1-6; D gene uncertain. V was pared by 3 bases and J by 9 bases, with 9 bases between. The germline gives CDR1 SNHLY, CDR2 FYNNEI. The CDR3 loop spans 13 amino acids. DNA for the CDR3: TGTGCCAGCAGTGAGAACCGGGGTTCACCCCTCCACTTT. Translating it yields CASSENRGSPLHF.

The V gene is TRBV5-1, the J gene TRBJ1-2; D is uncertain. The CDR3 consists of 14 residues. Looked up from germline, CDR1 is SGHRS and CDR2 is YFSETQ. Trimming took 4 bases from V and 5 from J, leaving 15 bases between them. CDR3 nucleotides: TGCGCCAGCAGCCCCCTCTCTCAGCTATATGGCTACACCTTC. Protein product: CASSPLSQLYGYTF.

CDR3 sequence: CATSDFDSLLPQHF. In DNA form, the CDR3 reads TGTGCCACCAGTGATTTTGACAGTTTGCTTCCCCAGCATTTT. This chain uses TRBV24-1 with TRBJ1-5; D possibly corresponds to TRBD1 (5 bases). The germline CDR1 and CDR2 sequences are KGHDR and SFDVKD. There are 14 residues in the CDR3. Trimming left V 1 base short and J 10 bases short, with 13 bases between.

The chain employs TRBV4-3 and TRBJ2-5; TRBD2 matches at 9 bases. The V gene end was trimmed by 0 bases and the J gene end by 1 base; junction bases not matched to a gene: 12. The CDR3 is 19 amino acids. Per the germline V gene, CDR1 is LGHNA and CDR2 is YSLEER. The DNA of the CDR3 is TGCGCCAGCAGCCAAGATTTGGCTAGCGGGGCGGCGGGCCAAGAGACCCAGTACTTC. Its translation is CASSQDLASGAAGQETQYF.

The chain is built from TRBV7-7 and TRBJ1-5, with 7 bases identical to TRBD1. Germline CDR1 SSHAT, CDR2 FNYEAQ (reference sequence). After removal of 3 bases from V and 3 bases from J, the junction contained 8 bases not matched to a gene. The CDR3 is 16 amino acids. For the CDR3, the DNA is TGTGCCAGCAGCTTGTGCGGGACAGTATTCAATCAGCCCCAGCATTTT. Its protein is CASSLCGTVFNQPQHF.

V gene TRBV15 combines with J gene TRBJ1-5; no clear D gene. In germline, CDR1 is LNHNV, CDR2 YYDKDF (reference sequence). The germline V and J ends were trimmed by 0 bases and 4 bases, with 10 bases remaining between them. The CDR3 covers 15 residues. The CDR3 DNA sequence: TGTGCCACCAGCAGAGAAGGCAGATTAAATCAGCCCCAGCATTTT. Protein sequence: CATSREGRLNQPQHF.

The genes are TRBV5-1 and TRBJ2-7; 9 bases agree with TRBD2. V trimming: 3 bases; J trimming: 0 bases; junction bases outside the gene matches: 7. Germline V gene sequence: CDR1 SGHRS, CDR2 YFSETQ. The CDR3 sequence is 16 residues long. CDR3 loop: CASSSQGLAPSYEQYF. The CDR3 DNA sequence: TGCGCCAGCAGCTCCCAGGGACTAGCTCCCTCCTACGAGCAGTACTTC.

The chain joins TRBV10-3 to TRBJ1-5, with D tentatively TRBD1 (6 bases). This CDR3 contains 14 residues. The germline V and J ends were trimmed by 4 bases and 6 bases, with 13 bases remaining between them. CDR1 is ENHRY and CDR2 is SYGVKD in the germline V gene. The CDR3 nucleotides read TGTGCCATCAGTGGCGGGGAGGGGGGTCAGCCCCAGCATTTT. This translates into CAISGGEGGQPQHF.

CDR3 in DNA: TGTGCCTGGAGTGTAGGGACGCAGTATTTT. It specifies CAWSVGTQYF. The chain carries TRBV30 and TRBJ2-3; D gene unclear. Trimming took off 0 bases at V and 9 bases at J, with 4 bases between the two ends. CDR3 length: 10 residues. Germline lookup yields CDR1 GTSNPN and CDR2 SVGIG (reference sequence).